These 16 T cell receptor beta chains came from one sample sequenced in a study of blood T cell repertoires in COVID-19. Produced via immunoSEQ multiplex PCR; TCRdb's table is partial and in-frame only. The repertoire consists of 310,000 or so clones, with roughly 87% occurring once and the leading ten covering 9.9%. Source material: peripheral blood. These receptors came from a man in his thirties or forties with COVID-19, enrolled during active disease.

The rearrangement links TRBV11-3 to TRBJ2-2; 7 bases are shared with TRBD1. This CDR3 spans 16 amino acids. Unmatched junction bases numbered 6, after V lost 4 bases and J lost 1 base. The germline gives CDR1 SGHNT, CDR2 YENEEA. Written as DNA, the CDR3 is TGTGCCAGCAGCTCGGGACAGACTCTGAACACCGGGGAGCTGTTTTTT. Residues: CASSSGQTLNTGELFF.

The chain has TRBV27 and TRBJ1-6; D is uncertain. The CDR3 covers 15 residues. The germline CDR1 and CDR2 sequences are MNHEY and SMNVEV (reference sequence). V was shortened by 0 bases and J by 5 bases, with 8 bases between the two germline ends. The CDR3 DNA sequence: TGTGCCAGCAGTTTATCTTACACCCATAATTCACCCCTCCACTTT. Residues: CASSLSYTHNSPLHF.

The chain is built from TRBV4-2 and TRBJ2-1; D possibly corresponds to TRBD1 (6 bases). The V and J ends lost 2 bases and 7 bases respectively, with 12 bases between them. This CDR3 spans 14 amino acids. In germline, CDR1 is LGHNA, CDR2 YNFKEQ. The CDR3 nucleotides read TGTGCCAGCAGCCAAATAGGGGGAACGAATGAGCAGTTCTTC. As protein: CASSQIGGTNEQFF.

CDR3 DNA sequence: TGTGCCAGCAGCCCACTATTGCCTGGACAGGGTATTATAGTGGGGATTGCCAAAAACATTCAGTACTTC. Translating it yields CASSPLLPGQGIIVGIAKNIQYF. This chain connects TRBV7-8 to TRBJ2-4, with TRBD1 matching over 8 bases. CDR3 size: 23 residues. Losses at the gene ends were 5 bases for V and 1 base for J; bases not matched to a gene: 28. Germline loops: CDR1 SGHVS, CDR2 FQNEAQ.

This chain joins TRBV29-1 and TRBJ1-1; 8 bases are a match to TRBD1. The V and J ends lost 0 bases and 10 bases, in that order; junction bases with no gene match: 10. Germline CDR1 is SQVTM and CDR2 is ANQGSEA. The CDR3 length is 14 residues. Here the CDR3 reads CSVEDRTGNPRAFF. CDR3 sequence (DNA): TGCAGCGTTGAAGATCGGACAGGGAATCCGCGAGCTTTCTTT.

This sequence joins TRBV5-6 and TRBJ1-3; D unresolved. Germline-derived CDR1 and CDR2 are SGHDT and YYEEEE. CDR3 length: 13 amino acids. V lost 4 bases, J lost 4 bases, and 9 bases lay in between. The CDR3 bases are TGTGCCAGCAGCCCGCCCCAGGGAAACACCATATATTTT. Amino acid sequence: CASSPPQGNTIYF.

CDR3 protein: CASSQDWQGARGTEAFF. The CDR3 bases are TGTGCCAGCAGCCAAGATTGGCAGGGGGCAAGAGGCACTGAAGCTTTCTTT. The chain joins TRBV3-1 (or the pseudogene TRBV3-2) to TRBJ1-1; TRBD1 aligns across 8 bases. The CDR3 length is 17 residues. The J segment lost 4 bases and the V segment lost 0 bases, leaving 10 bases of the junction unmatched. Germline lookup yields CDR1 LGHDT and CDR2 YNNKEL (reference sequence).

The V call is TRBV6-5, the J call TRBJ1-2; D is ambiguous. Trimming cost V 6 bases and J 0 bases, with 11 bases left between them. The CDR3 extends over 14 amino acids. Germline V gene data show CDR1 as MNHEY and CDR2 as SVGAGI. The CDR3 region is CASREGSANYGYTF. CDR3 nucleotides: TGTGCCAGCAGAGAGGGATCCGCTAACTATGGCTACACCTTC.

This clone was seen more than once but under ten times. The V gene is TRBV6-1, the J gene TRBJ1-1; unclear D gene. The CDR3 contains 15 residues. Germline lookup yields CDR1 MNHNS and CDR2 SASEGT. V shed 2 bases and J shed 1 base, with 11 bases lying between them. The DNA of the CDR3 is TGTGCCAGCAGTGAATCTGACGGGAGGAACACTGAAGCTTTCTTT. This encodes CASSESDGRNTEAFF.

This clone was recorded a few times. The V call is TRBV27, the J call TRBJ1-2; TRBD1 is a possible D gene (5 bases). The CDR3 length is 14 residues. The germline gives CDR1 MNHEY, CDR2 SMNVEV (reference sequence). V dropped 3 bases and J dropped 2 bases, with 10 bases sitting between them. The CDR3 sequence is CASSFSGINYGYTF. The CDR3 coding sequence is TGTGCCAGCAGTTTCTCAGGGATCAACTATGGCTACACCTTC.

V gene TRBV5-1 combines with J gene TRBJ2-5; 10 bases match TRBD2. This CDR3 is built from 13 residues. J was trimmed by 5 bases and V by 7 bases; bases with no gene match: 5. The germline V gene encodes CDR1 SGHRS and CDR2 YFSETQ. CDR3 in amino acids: CASGTSGIETQYF. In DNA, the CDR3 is TGCGCCAGCGGAACTAGCGGGATCGAGACCCAGTACTTC.

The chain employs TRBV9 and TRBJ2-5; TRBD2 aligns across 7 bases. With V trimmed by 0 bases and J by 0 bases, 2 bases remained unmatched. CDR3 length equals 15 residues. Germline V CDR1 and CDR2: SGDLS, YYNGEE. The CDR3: CASSVAGRDQETQYF. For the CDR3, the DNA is TGTGCCAGCAGCGTAGCTGGGAGGGACCAAGAGACCCAGTACTTC.

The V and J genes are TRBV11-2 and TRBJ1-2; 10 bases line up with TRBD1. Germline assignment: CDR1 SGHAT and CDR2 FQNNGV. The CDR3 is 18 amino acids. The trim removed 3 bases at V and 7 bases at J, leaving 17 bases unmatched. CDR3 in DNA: TGTGCCAGCAGCTTCTACCTTCCGCGCGGGACAGGGGATATTGGCTACACCTTC. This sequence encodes CASSFYLPRGTGDIGYTF.

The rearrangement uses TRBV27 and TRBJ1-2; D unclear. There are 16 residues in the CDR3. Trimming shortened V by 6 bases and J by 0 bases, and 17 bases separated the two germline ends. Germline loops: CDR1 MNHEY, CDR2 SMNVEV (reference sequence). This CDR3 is CASSHSGSHPNYGYTF. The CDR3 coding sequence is TGTGCCAGCAGCCATTCGGGGAGCCATCCTAACTATGGCTACACCTTC.

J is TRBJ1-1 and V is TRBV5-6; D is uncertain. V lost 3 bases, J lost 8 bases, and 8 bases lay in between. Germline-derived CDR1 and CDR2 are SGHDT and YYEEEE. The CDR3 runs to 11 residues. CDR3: CASSSTREAFF. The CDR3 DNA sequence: TGTGCCAGCAGCTCTACTCGGGAAGCTTTCTTT. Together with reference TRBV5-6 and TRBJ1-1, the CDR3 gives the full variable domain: DAGVTQSPTHLIKTRGQQVTLRCSPKSGHDTVSWYQQALGQGPQFIFQYYEEEERQRGNFPDRFSGHQFPNYSSELNVNALLLGDSALYLCASSSTREAFFGQGTRLTVV.

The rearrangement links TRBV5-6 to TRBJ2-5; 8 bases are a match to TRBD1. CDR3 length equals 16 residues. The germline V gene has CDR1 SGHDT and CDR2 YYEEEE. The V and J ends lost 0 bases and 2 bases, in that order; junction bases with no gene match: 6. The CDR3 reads CASSLGPQGVQETQYF. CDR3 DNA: TGTGCCAGCAGCTTGGGCCCACAGGGGGTACAAGAGACCCAGTACTTC.